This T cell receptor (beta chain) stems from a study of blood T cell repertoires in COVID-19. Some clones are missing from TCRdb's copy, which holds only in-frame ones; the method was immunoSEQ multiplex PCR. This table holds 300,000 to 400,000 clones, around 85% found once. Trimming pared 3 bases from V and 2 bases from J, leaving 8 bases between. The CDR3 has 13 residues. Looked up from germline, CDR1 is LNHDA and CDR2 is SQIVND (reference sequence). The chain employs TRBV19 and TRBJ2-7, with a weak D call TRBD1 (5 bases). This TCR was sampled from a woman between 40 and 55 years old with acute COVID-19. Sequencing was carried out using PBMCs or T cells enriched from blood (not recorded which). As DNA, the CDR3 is TGTGCCAGTAGTATCGGCAGGGCCTACGAGCAGTACTTC. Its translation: CASSIGRAYEQYF.